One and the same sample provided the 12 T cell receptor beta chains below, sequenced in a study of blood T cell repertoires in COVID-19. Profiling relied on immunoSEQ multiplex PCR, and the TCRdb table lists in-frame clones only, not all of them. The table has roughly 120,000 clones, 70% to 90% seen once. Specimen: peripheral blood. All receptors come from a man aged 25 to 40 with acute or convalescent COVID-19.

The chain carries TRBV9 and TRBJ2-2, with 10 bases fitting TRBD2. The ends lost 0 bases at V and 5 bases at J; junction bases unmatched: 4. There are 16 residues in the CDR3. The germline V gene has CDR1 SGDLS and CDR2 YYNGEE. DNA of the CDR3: TGTGCCAGCAGCGTAGGAGCGGGGGGGCGGACCGGGGAGCTGTTTTTT. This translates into CASSVGAGGRTGELFF.

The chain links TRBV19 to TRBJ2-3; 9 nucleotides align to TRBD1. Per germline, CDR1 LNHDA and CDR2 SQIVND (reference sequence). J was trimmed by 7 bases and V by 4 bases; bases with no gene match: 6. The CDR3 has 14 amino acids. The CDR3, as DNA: TGTGCCAGTAGTACCGACAGGGGGACGTATACGCAGTATTTT. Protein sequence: CASSTDRGTYTQYF.

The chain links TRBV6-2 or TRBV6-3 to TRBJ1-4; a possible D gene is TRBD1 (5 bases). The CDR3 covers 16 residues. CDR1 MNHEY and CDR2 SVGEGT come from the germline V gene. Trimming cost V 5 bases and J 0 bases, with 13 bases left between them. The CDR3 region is CASSRPAGPTNEKLFF. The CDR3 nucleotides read TGTGCCAGCAGTCGCCCGGCGGGGCCAACTAATGAAAAACTGTTTTTT.

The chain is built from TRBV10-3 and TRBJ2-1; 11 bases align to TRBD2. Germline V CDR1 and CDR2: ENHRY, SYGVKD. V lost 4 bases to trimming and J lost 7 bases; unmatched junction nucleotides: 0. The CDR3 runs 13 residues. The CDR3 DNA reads TGTGCCATCAGTGGGACTAGCGGGAATGAGCAGTTCTTC. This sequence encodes CAISGTSGNEQFF.

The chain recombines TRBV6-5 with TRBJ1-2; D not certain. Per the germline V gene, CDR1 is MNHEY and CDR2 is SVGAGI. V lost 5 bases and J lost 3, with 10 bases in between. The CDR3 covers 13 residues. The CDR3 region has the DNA TGTGCCAGCAGTACCCGCGGGTACTATGGCTACACCTTC. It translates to CASSTRGYYGYTF.

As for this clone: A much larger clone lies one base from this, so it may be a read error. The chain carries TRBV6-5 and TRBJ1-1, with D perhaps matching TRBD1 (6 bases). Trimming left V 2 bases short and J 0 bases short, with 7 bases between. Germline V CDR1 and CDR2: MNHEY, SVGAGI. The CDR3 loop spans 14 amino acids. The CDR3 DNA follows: TGTGCCAGCAGTTACACAGGGATGAACACTGAAGCTTTCTTT. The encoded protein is CASSYTGMNTEAFF.

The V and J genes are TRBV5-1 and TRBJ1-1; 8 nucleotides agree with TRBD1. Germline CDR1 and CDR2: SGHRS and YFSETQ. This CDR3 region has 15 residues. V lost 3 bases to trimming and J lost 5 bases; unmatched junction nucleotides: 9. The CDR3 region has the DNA TGCGCCAGCAGCTCTGGACAGGGAGATGGAACTGAAGCTTTCTTT. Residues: CASSSGQGDGTEAFF.

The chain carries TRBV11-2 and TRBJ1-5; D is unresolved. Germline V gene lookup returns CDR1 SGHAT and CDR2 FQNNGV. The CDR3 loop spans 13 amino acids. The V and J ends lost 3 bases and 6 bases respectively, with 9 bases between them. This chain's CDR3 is CASSLWAGQPQHF. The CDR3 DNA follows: TGTGCCAGCAGCTTGTGGGCGGGTCAGCCCCAGCATTTT.

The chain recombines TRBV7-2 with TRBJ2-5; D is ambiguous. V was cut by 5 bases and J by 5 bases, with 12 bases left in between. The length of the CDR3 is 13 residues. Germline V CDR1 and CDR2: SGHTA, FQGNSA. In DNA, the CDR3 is TGTGCCAGCAGCCCCAGTCCTCTGGAGACCCAGTACTTC. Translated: CASSPSPLETQYF.

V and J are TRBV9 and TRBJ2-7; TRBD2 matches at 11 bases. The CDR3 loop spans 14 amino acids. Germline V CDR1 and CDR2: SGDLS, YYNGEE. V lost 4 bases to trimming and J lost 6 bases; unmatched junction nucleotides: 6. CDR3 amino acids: CASSMSSGGLEQYF. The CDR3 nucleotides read TGTGCCAGCAGCATGTCTAGCGGGGGGCTCGAGCAGTACTTC.

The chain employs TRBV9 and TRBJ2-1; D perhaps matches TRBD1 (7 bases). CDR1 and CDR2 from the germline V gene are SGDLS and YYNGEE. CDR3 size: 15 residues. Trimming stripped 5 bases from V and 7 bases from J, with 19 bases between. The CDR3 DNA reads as TGTGCCAGCAGTGGCGGGGACAGTCTAGGGAATGAGCAGTTCTTC. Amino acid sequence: CASSGGDSLGNEQFF.

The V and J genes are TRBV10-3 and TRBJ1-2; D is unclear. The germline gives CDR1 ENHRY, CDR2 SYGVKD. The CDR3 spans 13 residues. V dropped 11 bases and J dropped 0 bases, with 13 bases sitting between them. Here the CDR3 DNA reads TGTGCCCATCGGGAGGGAGCTAACTATGGCTACACCTTC. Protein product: CAHREGANYGYTF.